What follows are 3 T cell receptor beta chains derived from one specimen sequenced in a study of cytomegalovirus exposure and HLA in healthy donors (dated by TCRdb to the late 2010s). Receptors were amplified or captured by the immunoSEQ multiplex PCR assay. A mixture of 60 forward primers for TCR Vbeta segments and 13 reverse primers for TCR Jbeta segments was used in the multiplex PCR. As stored in TCRdb, this immuneACCESS dataset retains in-frame rearrangements with V and J assigned. A fraction of the clones does not appear; measured against another copy, unresolved V genes explain less than half of the discrepancy, and the remainder lacks a known reason. In this sample the table shows approximately 190,000 clones, approximately 82% of which occur a single time. The ten most abundant clones make up under 2% of the sample. Sequencing was carried out using PBMCs. All receptors derive from a man aged 35-49 years in good health and CMV-seropositive.

V gene TRBV19 combines with J gene TRBJ2-2; TRBD1 agrees at 7 bases. The CDR3 contains 15 residues. Per the germline V gene, CDR1 is LNHDA and CDR2 is SQIVND (reference sequence). Trimming at V came to 5 bases and at J to 3 bases, leaving 6 bases not matched to a gene. CDR3 residues: CASSPLDRDTGELFF. For the CDR3, the DNA is TGTGCCAGTAGTCCTCTCGACAGGGACACCGGGGAGCTGTTTTTT.

A word on this clone: At one end the junction does not follow the germline gene, possibly because of a read error. This rearrangement joins TRBV7-8 to TRBJ2-4, with D tentatively TRBD2 (6 bases). Looked up from germline, CDR1 is SGHVS and CDR2 is FQNEAQ. This CDR3 is 15 amino acids long. CDR3 in amino acids: CASSTRERSGNSQYF. DNA of the CDR3: TGTGCCAGCAGCACCCGGGAGCGTTCAGGAAACAGTCAGTACTTC. Based on the CDR3 plus reference TRBV7-8 and TRBJ2-4, the full variable domain is GAGVSQSPRYKVAKRGQDVALRCDPISGHVSLFWYQQALGQGPEFLTYFQNEAQLDKSGLPSDRFFAERPEGSVSTLKIQRTQQEDSAVYLCASSTRERSGNSQYFGAGTRLSVL.

The genes are TRBV11-2 and TRBJ2-7; possibly TRBD1 for D (6 bases). Germline CDR1 and CDR2: SGHAT and FQNNGV. Trimming cost V 1 base and J 0 bases, with 10 bases left between them. The CDR3 is 15 residues long. CDR3 loop: CASSLVRGSSYEQYF. The DNA of the CDR3 is TGTGCCAGCAGCTTAGTTAGGGGGTCCTCCTACGAGCAGTACTTC.